This T cell receptor (beta chain) stems from a study of human T cells and chemical hapten exposure. Whole-study context: All patients underwent weekly scalp dosing with diphenylcyclopropenone for the full approximately 23-week study. Per-sample TCR yield variation was attributed mainly to small pooled library volume differences.

Original data processing: A typical sample had 95,638 TCRs, with roughly 23,224 to 690,600 overall. Via MiXCR, TCRdb re-called the RACE reads, giving one row per CDR3 protein. TCRdb's processing, not the authors' own work, is the source of the V and J calls. The sample consists of around 42,000 distinct CDR3 sequences, roughly a tenth of them appearing once. Trimming took 5 bases from V and 0 from J, leaving 14 bases between them. Germline loops: CDR1 SGHTA, CDR2 FQGNSA. The CDR3 loop spans 15 amino acids. Time point of the sample: patch test 2, 6 weeks after DPC sensitization. Treatment specified: therapeutic diphenylcyclopropenone sensitization with weekly scalp DPC. RNA extraction used unfractionated whole blood as the source of total RNA. In this sample, this clonotype turned up many times.

V gene TRBV7-2 combines with J gene TRBJ2-7, with D perhaps TRBD1 or TRBD2 (5 bases each). The material was whole blood, obtained in connection with sensitization to the hapten diphenylcyclopropenone (DPC). The clonotype was recovered from a woman aged 25 to 45 with alopecia areata. Some clones in this sample may be carry-over from other donors' samples. CDR3 residues: CASSPRGRSSYEQYF. In DNA form, the CDR3 reads TGTGCCAGCAGCCCTCGGGGCAGAAGCTCCTACGAGCAGTACTTC.